These 18 T cell receptor beta chains were sequenced from one sample in a study of a mutant IDH1 vaccine in newly diagnosed glioma. Time point defined: baseline, week 1 (first vaccination visit). Regarding treatment: pre-vaccination baseline after standard-of-care therapy. Sequencing used immunoSEQ multiplex PCR; TCRdb keeps in-frame clones, though not all of them. The table shows about 34,000 clones, with about 80% occurring only once. The material was peripheral blood mononuclear cells (PBMCs), obtained from a glioma patient treated with radiotherapy, temozolomide or both. The source of these receptors is a man aged 50 to 60 with glioma. Some clones in this sample may be carry-over from other donors' samples.

The rearrangement joins TRBV7-2 to TRBJ2-1; D possibly corresponds to TRBD2 (5 bases). Trimming pared 3 bases from V and 8 bases from J, leaving 11 bases between. The CDR3 consists of 13 residues. In germline, CDR1 is SGHTA, CDR2 FQGNSA. The CDR3 spells CASSFTGNDEQFF. The DNA of the CDR3 is TGTGCCAGCAGCTTTACGGGGAATGATGAGCAGTTCTTC.

This sequence joins TRBV7-2 and TRBJ2-3; D remains unclear. The germline V and J ends were trimmed by 3 bases and 3 bases, with 10 bases remaining between them. The CDR3 length is 14 residues. Per germline, CDR1 SGHTA and CDR2 FQGNSA. The CDR3 nucleotides are TGTGCCAGCAGCTTCACAAGGAGTACAGATACGCAGTATTTT. Translation gives CASSFTRSTDTQYF.

In this sample, this clone turned up once. The genes are TRBV30 and TRBJ2-7, with 10 bases matching TRBD1. After removal of 1 base from V and 2 bases from J, the junction contained 8 bases not matched to a gene. Germline CDR1 GTSNPN, CDR2 SVGIG (reference sequence). The CDR3 runs to 16 residues. For the CDR3, the DNA is TGTGCCTGGAGTGGCCCAGGGACAGGGGAGGCCTACGAGCAGTACTTC. Translated, it gives CAWSGPGTGEAYEQYF.

The chain carries TRBV10-3 and TRBJ2-5, with D perhaps TRBD2 (6 bases). Germline V gene lookup returns CDR1 ENHRY and CDR2 SYGVKD. Trimming shortened V by 11 bases and J by 4 bases, and 11 bases separated the two germline ends. The CDR3 has 11 residues. The chain's CDR3 is CAARGSETQYF. CDR3 nucleotides: TGTGCCGCCCGGGGGTCAGAGACCCAGTACTTC.

This chain uses TRBV6-6 with TRBJ2-1; TRBD2 aligns across 7 bases. J gave up 5 bases and V 2 bases, and 6 bases lay outside the gene matches. CDR3 length: 15 amino acids. CDR1 and CDR2 from the germline V gene are MNHNY and SVGAGI (reference sequence). The CDR3 spells CASSYPGGGDNEQFF. DNA of the CDR3: TGTGCCAGCAGTTACCCGGGGGGAGGTGACAATGAGCAGTTCTTC.

The CDR3 region is CASSHMDSYGYTF. CDR3 bases: TGTGCCAGCAGCCACATGGACAGCTATGGCTACACCTTC. V is TRBV14 and J is TRBJ1-2; D might be TRBD1 (6 bases). The V end lost 3 bases, the J end lost 4 bases, and 9 bases lay between the germline ends. CDR1 is SGHDN, CDR2 FVKESK, per germline. The CDR3 is 13 amino acids.

The CDR3 nucleotides read TGCGCCAGCAGCTGGGACATAGGGGGCTACACCTTC. Its protein product is CASSWDIGGYTF. V and J are TRBV5-1 and TRBJ1-2, with D perhaps TRBD1 (6 bases). Trimming pared 3 bases from V and 8 bases from J, leaving 11 bases between. This CDR3 has 12 residues. Germline CDR1 reads SGHRS; CDR2 reads YFSETQ.

By its share, this clone is medium-sized (0.01 to 0.1%). The chain joins TRBV18 to TRBJ1-1, with a tentative D call TRBD1 (6 bases). The germline V and J ends were trimmed by 4 bases and 3 bases, with 12 bases remaining between them. The CDR3 runs 14 residues. The germline CDR1 and CDR2 sequences are KGHSH and LQKENI. The CDR3 reads CASSLLGADTEAFF. The CDR3 DNA reads as TGTGCCAGCTCACTTTTGGGGGCGGACACTGAAGCTTTCTTT.

In its sample, this clone ranks as medium-sized (0.01 to 0.1%). This rearrangement joins TRBV19 to TRBJ1-4, with D possibly being TRBD1 (5 bases). CDR1 is LNHDA, CDR2 SQIVND, per germline (reference sequence). Trimming cost V 4 bases and J 8 bases, with 20 bases left between them. This CDR3 is 16 amino acids long. CDR3: CASSTLGAPEEEKLFF. CDR3 sequence (DNA): TGTGCCAGTAGTACCCTCGGGGCCCCCGAGGAAGAAAAACTGTTTTTT.

J is TRBJ2-7 and V is TRBV27; no firm D call. V lost 6 bases and J lost 0, with 15 bases in between. CDR3 length: 15 residues. The V gene's germline CDR1 is MNHEY and CDR2 SMNVEV (reference sequence). The CDR3 DNA is TGTGCCAGCAGGAGAGTAGCCATGGGCTCCTACGAGCAGTACTTC. Its translation is CASRRVAMGSYEQYF.

The chain uses TRBV7-2 and TRBJ2-5; 9 nucleotides agree with TRBD2. V shed 5 bases and J 5 bases; nucleotides not matched to a gene: 9. This CDR3 has 15 residues. Germline V gene lookup returns CDR1 SGHTA and CDR2 FQGNSA. CDR3 sequence (DNA): TGTGCCAGCAGCCGGTCTAGCGGGGCGACGGAGACCCAGTACTTC. This encodes CASSRSSGATETQYF.

This sequence joins TRBV2 and TRBJ2-2, with TRBD1 identical over 7 bases. The germline V gene encodes CDR1 SNHLY and CDR2 FYNNEI. The CDR3 covers 12 residues. V shed 8 bases, J shed 8 bases, and the junction held 5 bases outside the gene matches. The CDR3 is CASRDSPGELFF. CDR3 nucleotide sequence: TGTGCCAGCCGGGACAGTCCGGGGGAGCTGTTTTTT. Full variable domain (remainder filled in from reference TRBV2 and TRBJ2-2): EPEVTQTPSHQVTQMGQEVILRCVPISNHLYFYWYRQILGQKVEFLVSFYNNEISEKSEIFDDQFSVERPDGSNFTLKIRSTKLEDSAMYFCASRDSPGELFFGEGSRLTVL.

The chain uses TRBV4-1 and TRBJ2-2; no clear D gene. CDR3 length: 11 amino acids. Trimming cost V 4 bases and J 6 bases, with 3 bases left between them. CDR1 MGHRA and CDR2 YSYEKL come from the germline V gene. This CDR3 reads CASSPPGELFF. CDR3 DNA sequence: TGCGCCAGCAGCCCCCCCGGGGAGCTGTTTTTT.

This clone was counted between two and nine times. This chain links TRBV15 with TRBJ1-1; D unresolved. Looked up from germline, CDR1 is LNHNV and CDR2 is YYDKDF (reference sequence). Trimming removed 5 bases from V and 13 bases from J, with 14 bases in between. This CDR3 has 11 residues. The CDR3 here is CATSLEREVFF. The CDR3, as DNA: TGTGCCACCAGCTTGGAGAGGGAGGTTTTCTTT.

This clone was observed once. The chain uses TRBV5-5 and TRBJ1-1; D possibly corresponds to TRBD1 (5 bases). V shed 4 bases and J shed 6 bases, with 10 bases lying between them. CDR1 SGHKS and CDR2 YYEKEE come from the germline V gene (reference sequence). The CDR3 consists of 12 residues. The CDR3 here is CASSRGVPEAFF. As DNA, the CDR3 is TGTGCCAGCAGCCGAGGGGTACCTGAAGCTTTCTTT.

J is TRBJ2-3 and V is TRBV19, with 7 bases aligning to TRBD2. The CDR3 covers 19 residues. J was trimmed by 4 bases and V by 3 bases; bases with no gene match: 19. Germline lookup yields CDR1 LNHDA and CDR2 SQIVND (reference sequence). The chain's CDR3 is CASSISPVVGGGEADTQYF. In nucleotides, the CDR3 is TGTGCCAGTAGTATTTCCCCTGTGGTGGGGGGGGGAGAGGCAGATACGCAGTATTTT.

The V gene is TRBV7-2, the J gene TRBJ2-5; D may be TRBD1 (6 bases). The CDR3 loop spans 14 amino acids. V lost 5 bases, J lost 4 bases, and 14 bases lay in between. Per germline, CDR1 SGHTA and CDR2 FQGNSA. The CDR3 DNA reads as TGTGCCAGCAGCCCCACCTTGGACAGAGAGACCCAGTACTTC. Translated, it gives CASSPTLDRETQYF.

The genes are TRBV2 and TRBJ1-6; 9 nucleotides agree with TRBD1. The CDR3 consists of 17 residues. The germline CDR1 and CDR2 sequences are SNHLY and FYNNEI. Trimming at V came to 10 bases and at J to 7 bases, leaving 17 bases not matched to a gene. The CDR3, as DNA: TGTGCCAACAGATTTTCTACAGGGGGCGAAGGGAATTCACCCCTCCACTTT. As protein: CANRFSTGGEGNSPLHF.